This T cell receptor (beta chain) is drawn from a study of cytomegalovirus exposure and HLA in healthy donors. Healthy bone marrow donors supplied every sample. Comments on this clone: No antigen is known for it.

The PCR made use of 60 Vbeta and 13 Jbeta primers. Here immunoSEQ multiplex PCR was the method, and the copy in TCRdb shows in-frame clones only, minus some. The profile covers 100,000 to 150,000 clones, with under 90% appearing a single time and about 4% taken by the ten largest. Study-wide results and limits: Later analysis indicated greater clonal expansion among HLA-associated TCR beta chains than among equally common other chains. 150 to 200 TCR beta chains were listed as cytomegalovirus-associated.

The germline gives CDR1 MDHEN, CDR2 SYDVKM. The CDR3 consists of 13 residues. Deletions cut 6 bases from V and 0 bases from J, with 9 bases between. This chain uses TRBV28 with TRBJ2-7, with D tentatively TRBD1 (6 bases). The clonotype comes from a woman between 40 and 55 years old in good health and CMV-seronegative. The sequenced material came from PBMCs. CDR3 sequence: CASRGAPSYEQYF. The CDR3 DNA follows: TGTGCCAGCAGGGGGGCCCCCTCCTACGAGCAGTACTTC.